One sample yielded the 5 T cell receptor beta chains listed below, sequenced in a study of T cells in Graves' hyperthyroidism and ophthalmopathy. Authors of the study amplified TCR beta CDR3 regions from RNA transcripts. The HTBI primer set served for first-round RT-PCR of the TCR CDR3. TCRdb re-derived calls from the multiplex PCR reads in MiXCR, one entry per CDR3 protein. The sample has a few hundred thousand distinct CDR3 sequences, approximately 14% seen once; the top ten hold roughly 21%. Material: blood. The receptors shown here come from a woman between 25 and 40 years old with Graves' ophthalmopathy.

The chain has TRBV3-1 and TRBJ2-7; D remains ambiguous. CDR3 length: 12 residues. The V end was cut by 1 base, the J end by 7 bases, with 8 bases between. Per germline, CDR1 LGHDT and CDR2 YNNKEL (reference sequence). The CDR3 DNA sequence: TGTGCCAGCAGCCAAGGAGACTTGGAGCAGTACTTC. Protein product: CASSQGDLEQYF.

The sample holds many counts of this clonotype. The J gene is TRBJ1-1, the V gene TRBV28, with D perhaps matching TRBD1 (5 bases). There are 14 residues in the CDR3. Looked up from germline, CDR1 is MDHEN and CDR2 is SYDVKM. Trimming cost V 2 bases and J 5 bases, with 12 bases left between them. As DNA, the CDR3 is TGTGCCAGCAGTTTACAACCCAGGGTTACTGAAGCTTTCTTT. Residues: CASSLQPRVTEAFF.

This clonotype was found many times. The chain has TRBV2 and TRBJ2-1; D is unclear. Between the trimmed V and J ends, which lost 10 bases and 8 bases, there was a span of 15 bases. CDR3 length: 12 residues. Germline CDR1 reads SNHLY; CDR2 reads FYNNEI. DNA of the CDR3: TGTGCCACCAAGTCCATCATCGATGAGCAGTTCTTC. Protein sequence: CATKSIIDEQFF.

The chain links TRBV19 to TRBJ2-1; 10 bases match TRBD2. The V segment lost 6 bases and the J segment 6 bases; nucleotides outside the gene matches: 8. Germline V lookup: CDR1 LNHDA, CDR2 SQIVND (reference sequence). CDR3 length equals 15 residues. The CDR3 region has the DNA TGTGCCAGTAGAAGTAGGACTAGCGGATCCAATGAGCAGTTCTTC. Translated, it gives CASRSRTSGSNEQFF.

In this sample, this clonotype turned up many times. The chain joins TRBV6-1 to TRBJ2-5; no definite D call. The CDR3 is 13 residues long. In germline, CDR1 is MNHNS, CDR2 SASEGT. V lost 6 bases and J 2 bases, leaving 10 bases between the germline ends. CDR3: CASRPQAQETQYF. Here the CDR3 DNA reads TGTGCCAGCAGGCCCCAAGCACAAGAGACCCAGTACTTC.